Below, 5 T cell receptor beta chains from the same sample are listed, as sequenced in a study of molecular identifiers for immune sequencing clone quantification (dated by TCRdb to 2016 to 2019). The library was made by PCR. Instrument on record: Illumina MiSeq. TCRdb reanalyzed the raw reads on its own, using fastp at Q25 for trimming and MiXCR for clone calling, and kept in-frame beta chains. Rows with one shared CDR3 protein collapse into an entry with the most common genes and DNA. This sample gives about 40,000 distinct CDR3 sequences in total; approximately 17% of them show up just once. Of the sample, around 7% falls within the top ten clones. The sequencing sample was made of naive CD8+ T cells from blood, with Jurkat cell RNA spiked in. The cell subset or site label on this specimen signifies: FACS-sorted CD8+CD4-CCR7+CD45RA+ naive T cells. These receptors came from a human donor in good health. Some libraries in this study had Jurkat cell RNA spiked in.

This clonotype occurred many times. The CDR3 spells CASSLGTAGANVLTF. CDR3 nucleotide sequence: TGTGCCAGCTCACTCGGGACAGCAGGGGCCAACGTCCTGACTTTC. The chain uses TRBV18 and TRBJ2-6; TRBD1 matches 7 bases. The V segment lost 4 bases and the J segment 4 bases; nucleotides outside the gene matches: 4. The V gene's germline CDR1 is KGHSH and CDR2 LQKENI. This CDR3 is 15 amino acids long.

This clonotype was counted a few times. This sequence joins TRBV7-4 and TRBJ2-4; 10 bases fit TRBD2. Germline lookup yields CDR1 SGHVT and CDR2 SQSDAQ. The V and J ends lost 3 bases and 5 bases, in that order; junction bases with no gene match: 1. CDR3 length equals 14 residues. The CDR3, as DNA: TGTGCCAGCAGCTTGCTAGCGGGGGAAAACATTCAGTACTTC. This encodes CASSLLAGENIQYF.

This chain connects TRBV6-5 to TRBJ2-3; D gene ambiguous. The germline CDR1 and CDR2 sequences are MNHEY and SVGAGI. With 7 bases removed from V and 0 bases from J, the gap between germline ends came to 8 bases. This CDR3 region has 13 residues. This chain's CDR3 is CASMALSTDTQYF. CDR3 DNA sequence: TGTGCCAGCATGGCACTCAGCACAGATACGCAGTATTTT.

This clonotype was counted once. An end of the junction does not agree with germline; a read error may underlie this. The genes are TRBV4-3 and TRBJ2-7; D not certain. Per the germline V gene, CDR1 is LGHNA and CDR2 is YSLEER. This CDR3 is 15 amino acids long. CDR3 amino acids: CASGQEAAAPYEQYF. In DNA form, the CDR3 reads TGCGCCAGCGGCCAAGAGGCGGCAGCACCCTACGAGCAGTACTTC.

This clonotype was counted only a few times. V usage is TRBV6-5 and J usage is TRBJ1-6; D gene ambiguous. CDR3 size: 16 residues. Trimming removed 2 bases at V and 7 bases at J, with 15 bases between. Germline CDR1 and CDR2: MNHEY and SVGAGI. CDR3 sequence reads: CASSYPRHGRNSPLHF. CDR3 nucleotides: TGTGCCAGCAGTTACCCCCGACATGGCAGGAATTCACCCCTCCACTTT.